Presented here are 23 T cell receptor beta chains from one specimen sequenced in a study of CD8 T cells in ankylosing spondylitis. TCRdb re-called the 5' RACE reads with MiXCR, one entry per CDR3 protein. The table records 30,000 to 40,000 distinct CDR3 sequences, about 7.8% of them present only once. The sequenced sample consisted of blood, either unsorted or a sorted T cell fraction (not recorded which). Receptors were obtained from a male donor with ankylosing spondylitis or in good health (not recorded which).

This clonotype was detected only a few times. This sequence joins TRBV13 and TRBJ2-1; 11 bases agree with TRBD2. Germline V gene lookup returns CDR1 PRHDT and CDR2 FYEKMQ (reference sequence). This CDR3 has 16 residues. V was pared by 4 bases and J by 4 bases, with 6 bases of the junction left unmatched. Written as DNA, the CDR3 is TGTGCCAGCAGCTCCTTGGGACTAGCGGTATACAATGAGCAGTTCTTC. Protein sequence: CASSSLGLAVYNEQFF.

This clonotype was observed at least ten times. The chain uses TRBV12-3 or TRBV12-4 and TRBJ2-2; 7 bases match TRBD2. The CDR3 has 17 residues. J gave up 1 base and V 6 bases, and 11 bases lay outside the gene matches. This CDR3 reads CASRSEAGAENTGELFF. The CDR3 region has the DNA TGTGCCAGCAGGTCGGAGGCGGGAGCAGAGAACACCGGGGAGCTGTTTTTT.

This clonotype was counted many times. The V and J genes are TRBV12-3 or TRBV12-4 and TRBJ2-2; 11 nucleotides match TRBD2. The ends lost 10 bases at V and 7 bases at J; junction bases unmatched: 11. The CDR3 covers 15 residues. This CDR3 is CATRGLADRNGELFF. The CDR3 nucleotides read TGTGCCACCCGGGGACTAGCGGATCGGAACGGGGAGCTGTTTTTT.

The table lists this clonotype with many counts. The genes are TRBV5-1 and TRBJ2-2; 8 nucleotides line up with TRBD2. J lost 7 bases, V lost 2 bases, and 7 bases had no gene match. The CDR3 consists of 15 residues. CDR1 is SGHRS and CDR2 is YFSETQ in the germline V gene. CDR3 loop: CASSLGGLAGGELFF. The CDR3, as DNA: TGCGCCAGCAGCTTAGGAGGACTAGCCGGCGGGGAGCTGTTTTTT.

This clonotype was recorded once. The rearrangement links TRBV6-5 to TRBJ2-4; D unresolved. In germline, CDR1 is MNHEY, CDR2 SVGAGI. The V gene lost 6 bases and the J gene lost 5 bases, with 5 bases spanning the gap. The CDR3 is 11 residues long. The CDR3 bases are TGTGCCAGCAGGGTCCAAAACATTCAGTACTTC. Its translation: CASRVQNIQYF.

Ten or more counts support this clonotype. The chain recombines TRBV3-1 with TRBJ2-7; D not certain. The CDR3 spans 12 residues. Trimming removed 5 bases at V and 4 bases at J, with 9 bases between. The germline CDR1 and CDR2 sequences are LGHDT and YNNKEL (reference sequence). The CDR3, as DNA: TGTGCCAGCAGCAGAACCCTTTACGAGCAGTACTTC. It translates to CASSRTLYEQYF.

This clonotype was recorded at least ten times. The chain combines TRBV14 with TRBJ2-1; no firm D call. Trimming removed 3 bases from V and 6 bases from J, with 6 bases in between. Germline-derived CDR1 and CDR2 are SGHDN and FVKESK. The CDR3 is made up of 12 amino acids. The CDR3 nucleotides read TGTGCCAGCAGCCACCTTAGCAATGAGCAGTTCTTC. Translation gives CASSHLSNEQFF.

This chain connects TRBV28 to TRBJ1-3, with D maybe TRBD1 (5 bases). Germline V gene data show CDR1 as MDHEN and CDR2 as SYDVKM. This CDR3 spans 15 amino acids. V was shortened by 5 bases and J by 0 bases, with 11 bases between the two germline ends. CDR3 sequence: CASSPTVSSGNTIYF. The CDR3, as DNA: TGTGCCAGCAGTCCGACAGTGAGCTCTGGAAACACCATATATTTT.

Many counts were recorded for this clonotype. The chain joins TRBV3-1 to TRBJ2-3; 9 nucleotides agree with TRBD2. The CDR3 is 14 amino acids. Germline-derived CDR1 and CDR2 are LGHDT and YNNKEL (reference sequence). J lost 3 bases, V lost 3 bases, and 1 base had no gene match. CDR3 sequence (DNA): TGTGCCAGCAGCCACGGACTAGCGACAGATACGCAGTATTTT. Its protein is CASSHGLATDTQYF.

In this sample, this clonotype turned up many times. One junction end does not reproduce the germline sequence, and a read error may be involved. CDR3 amino acids: CVSSAPTGTGSGNTIYF. The CDR3 DNA reads TGTGTCAGCAGTGCACCTACCGGGACAGGGTCTGGAAACACCATATATTTT. The rearrangement uses TRBV25-1 and TRBJ1-3, with TRBD1 identical over 9 bases. Germline V gene data show CDR1 as MGHDK and CDR2 as SYGVNS. The CDR3 loop spans 17 amino acids.

There are a few counts of this clonotype. CDR3 residues: CASSPDLVQPQHF. The DNA of the CDR3 is TGTGCCAGCAGCCCCGACCTCGTACAGCCCCAGCATTTT. The J gene is TRBJ1-5, the V gene TRBV5-5; no clear D. The CDR3 is 13 amino acids. V was shortened by 4 bases and J by 7 bases, with 12 bases between the two germline ends. In germline, CDR1 is SGHKS, CDR2 YYEKEE (reference sequence).

This clonotype was found many times. The rearrangement joins TRBV20-1 to TRBJ1-2, with 10 positions matching TRBD1. Germline values: CDR1 DFQATT, CDR2 SNEGSKA (reference sequence). CDR3 length: 14 amino acids. The V gene end was trimmed by 0 bases and the J gene end by 7 bases; junction bases not matched to a gene: 5. In DNA, the CDR3 is TGCAGTGCTAGAGATAGACAGGGGGCGATTGGCTACACCTTC. Translation: CSARDRQGAIGYTF.

For this clonotype: Given a much more abundant clone one base away, this may be a read error. J is TRBJ2-2 and V is TRBV3-1, with 13 bases identical to TRBD2. The CDR3 is made up of 18 amino acids. Germline V gene data show CDR1 as LGHDT and CDR2 as YNNKEL (reference sequence). The trim removed 8 bases at V and 7 bases at J, leaving 16 bases unmatched. CDR3 DNA sequence: TGTGCCAGCTGCCCTTTGGGACTAGCGGGAAGAGGGGGCGGGGAGCTGTTTTTT. Translating it yields CASCPLGLAGRGGGELFF.

This rearrangement joins TRBV20-1 to TRBJ2-7; D is perhaps TRBD1 (6 bases). The V and J ends lost 6 bases and 4 bases respectively, with 19 bases between them. This CDR3 is built from 14 residues. In germline, CDR1 is DFQATT, CDR2 SNEGSKA (reference sequence). This CDR3 is CSAPTGTNPYEQYF. CDR3 bases: TGCAGTGCGCCTACCGGGACAAATCCTTACGAGCAGTACTTC.

This clonotype has ten or more counts. This chain joins TRBV10-3 and TRBJ2-7; D not certain. Germline-derived CDR1 and CDR2 are ENHRY and SYGVKD. Trimming removed 0 bases at V and 0 bases at J, with 15 bases between. The CDR3 loop spans 17 amino acids. The CDR3 DNA reads as TGTGCCATCAGTGAGTCGGGTGATCCGAGAAGCTCCTACGAGCAGTACTTC. It codes for CAISESGDPRSSYEQYF.

This chain joins TRBV3-1 and TRBJ1-1, with D maybe TRBD1 (5 bases). This CDR3 has 14 residues. Trimming took 1 base from V and 5 from J, leaving 11 bases between them. CDR1 is LGHDT, CDR2 YNNKEL, per germline (reference sequence). The CDR3 is CASSQGGKGTEAFF. CDR3 coding DNA: TGTGCCAGCAGCCAAGGGGGGAAGGGGACTGAAGCTTTCTTT.

This clonotype has only a few counts. The chain combines TRBV27 with TRBJ2-1, with D possibly being TRBD2 (5 bases). The V gene lost 5 bases and the J gene lost 5 bases, with 10 bases spanning the gap. The CDR3 is made up of 13 amino acids. The germline gives CDR1 MNHEY, CDR2 SMNVEV (reference sequence). The CDR3 nucleotides are TGTGCCAGCAGTACGACTACCAACAATGAGCAGTTCTTC. Translation: CASSTTTNNEQFF.

Within the sample, this clonotype is medium-sized. The chain joins TRBV7-9 to TRBJ1-2, with no clear D. This CDR3 has 15 residues. Per germline, CDR1 SEHNR and CDR2 FQNEAQ (reference sequence). V was trimmed by 5 bases and J by 2 bases, leaving 15 bases between them. The CDR3 loop reads CASSINPRNNYGYTF. The CDR3, as DNA: TGTGCCAGCAGCATCAACCCTAGGAACAACTATGGCTACACCTTC.

The sample holds many counts of this clonotype. The gene calls are TRBV4-1 and TRBJ2-5, with D unresolved. With 0 bases removed from V and 5 bases from J, the gap between germline ends came to 13 bases. The CDR3 totals 15 residues. Germline V gene lookup returns CDR1 MGHRA and CDR2 YSYEKL. This chain's CDR3 is CASSQDMAKGETQYF. In DNA, the CDR3 is TGCGCCAGCAGCCAAGATATGGCGAAAGGGGAGACCCAGTACTTC.

The gene calls are TRBV30 and TRBJ2-3; 12 bases agree with TRBD2. Germline V gives CDR1 GTSNPN, CDR2 SVGIG (reference sequence). V was pared by 6 bases and J by 2 bases, with 12 bases of the junction left unmatched. The CDR3 extends over 17 amino acids. The CDR3 nucleotides are TGTGCCTGCTGCGGGCGGACTAGCGGGGACTTCACAGATACGCAGTATTTT. It specifies CACCGRTSGDFTDTQYF. The variable domain in full, completed from reference TRBV30 and TRBJ2-3, reads SQTIHQWPATLVQPVGSPLSLECTVEGTSNPNLYWYRQAAGRGLQLLFYSVGIGQISSEVPQNLSASRPQDRQFILSSKKLLLSDSGFYLCACCGRTSGDFTDTQYFGPGTRLTVL.

This clonotype was seen repeatedly, ten times or more. The chain is built from TRBV3-1 and TRBJ2-4; maybe TRBD1 (6 bases). Germline lookup yields CDR1 LGHDT and CDR2 YNNKEL (reference sequence). The CDR3 length is 14 residues. The germline V and J ends were trimmed by 4 bases and 9 bases, with 16 bases remaining between them. The CDR3 reads CASSPRALGGIQYF. CDR3 DNA sequence: TGTGCCAGCAGCCCAAGGGCTCTAGGGGGCATTCAGTACTTC. The full variable domain, its missing parts supplied by reference TRBV3-1 and TRBJ2-4, is DTAVSQTPKYLVTQMGNDKSIKCEQNLGHDTMYWYKQDSKKFLKIMFSYNNKELIINETVPNRFSPKSPDKAHLNLHINSLELGDSAVYFCASSPRALGGIQYFGAGTRLSVL.

The sample holds a few counts of this clonotype. V is TRBV3-1 and J is TRBJ2-7, with 10 positions matching TRBD1. Germline V gives CDR1 LGHDT, CDR2 YNNKEL (reference sequence). The CDR3 length is 20 residues. Unmatched junction bases numbered 18, after V lost 1 base and J lost 3 bases. The CDR3 DNA is TGTGCCAGCAGCCAAGTGGTGCCGGGACAGGGGACCTACTCCAACTACGAGCAGTACTTC. This translates into CASSQVVPGQGTYSNYEQYF.

This clonotype was detected many times. Since a much larger clone is just one base distant, this may be a read error. V gene TRBV5-1 combines with J gene TRBJ1-1, with unresolved D. Germline V gives CDR1 SGHRS, CDR2 YFSETQ. The V gene lost 0 bases and the J gene lost 1 base, with 4 bases spanning the gap. This CDR3 has 13 residues. The CDR3 coding sequence is TGCGCCAGCAGCTTGGCCAGGAACACTGAAGCTTTCTTT. Its protein is CASSLARNTEAFF.